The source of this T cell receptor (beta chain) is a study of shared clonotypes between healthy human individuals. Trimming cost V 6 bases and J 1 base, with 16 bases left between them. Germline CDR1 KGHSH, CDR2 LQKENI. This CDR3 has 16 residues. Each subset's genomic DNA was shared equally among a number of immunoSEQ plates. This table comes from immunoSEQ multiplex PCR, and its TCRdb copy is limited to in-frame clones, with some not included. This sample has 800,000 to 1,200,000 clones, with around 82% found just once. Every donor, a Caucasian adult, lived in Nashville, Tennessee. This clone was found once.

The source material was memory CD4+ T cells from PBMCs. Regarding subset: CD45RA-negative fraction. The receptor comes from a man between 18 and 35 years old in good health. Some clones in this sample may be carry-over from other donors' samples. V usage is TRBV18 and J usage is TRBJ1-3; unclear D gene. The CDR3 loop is CASSQSRERSGNTIYF. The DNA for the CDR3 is TGTGCCAGCTCTCAAAGTCGCGAGCGGTCTGGAAACACCATATATTTT.